This T cell receptor (beta chain) was sequenced in a study of T cell responses to AZD1222 COVID-19 vaccine. Study-wide results and caveats: Clonal diversity was possibly underestimated, and white British individuals and females predominated among donors. Nearly half of spike-specific TCRs reportedly target unmutated variant regions.

The analysis combined second doses at about 4 or about 12 weeks. Per germline, CDR1 KGHSH and CDR2 LQKENI. The CDR3 runs to 13 residues. The ends were cut back, 5 bases at V and 5 bases at J, with 11 bases in the middle. TCRdb's copy holds only in-frame clones and misses some; the assay was immunoSEQ multiplex PCR. The sample lists fewer than 150,000 clones, approximately 90% seen once, with around 3.8% in the top ten. Comments on this clone: No antigen is known for it.

V and J are TRBV18 and TRBJ2-3; a weak D match, TRBD2 (5 bases). The TCR comes from an adult who received the AZD1222 COVID-19 vaccine. The sequences come from peripheral blood, collected 28 days after the second AZD1222 dose. DNA for the CDR3: TGTGCCAGCTCAATACTAGAGGAAGATACGCAGTATTTT. Its translation: CASSILEEDTQYF.